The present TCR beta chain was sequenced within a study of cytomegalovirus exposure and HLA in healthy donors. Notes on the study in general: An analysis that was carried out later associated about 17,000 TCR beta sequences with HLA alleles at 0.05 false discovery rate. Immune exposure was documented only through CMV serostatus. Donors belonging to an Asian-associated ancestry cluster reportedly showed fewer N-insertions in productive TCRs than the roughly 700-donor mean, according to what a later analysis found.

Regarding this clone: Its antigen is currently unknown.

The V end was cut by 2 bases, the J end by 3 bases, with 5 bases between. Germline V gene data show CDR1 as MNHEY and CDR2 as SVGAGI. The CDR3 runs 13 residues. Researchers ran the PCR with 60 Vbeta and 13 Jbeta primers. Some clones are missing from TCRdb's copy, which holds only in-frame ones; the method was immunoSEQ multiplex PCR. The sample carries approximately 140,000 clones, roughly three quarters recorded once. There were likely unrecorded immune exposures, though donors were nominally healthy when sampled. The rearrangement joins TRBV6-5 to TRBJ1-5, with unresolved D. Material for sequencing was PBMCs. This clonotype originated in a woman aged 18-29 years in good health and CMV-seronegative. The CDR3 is CASSYGLNQPQHF. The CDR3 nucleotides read TGTGCCAGCAGTTACGGCCTCAATCAGCCCCAGCATTTT.